This paragraph covers one T cell receptor (beta chain) sequence. This clone's antigen is unknown. Per-base quality was not reported, and no clone a single base away is much larger than it. The data originate from a study of T-cell reconstitution after alpha-beta-depleted transplantation in children (dated by TCRdb to the mid-2010s). Some background on the complete study: The study quantitatively tracked T-cell immune reconstitution after TCRalphabeta/CD19-depleted allogeneic hematopoietic cell transplantation in children using TCR repertoire profiling.

Receptor amplification or capture employed PCR. For sequencing, an Illumina HiSeq 2500 was employed. Molecular barcoding was employed in the preparation of TCR libraries, with unique molecular identifiers being used to normalize TCRbeta repertoire quantification. TCRdb reran the public reads through fastp at Q25 and MiXCR, keeping productive beta chains. Entries are consolidated by CDR3 protein sequence, retaining the most common genes and DNA. This sample gives about half a million distinct CDR3 sequences in total; around 13% of them show up just once. The ten biggest clones cover 4.5% to 6% of the sample. From its cysteine to its phenylalanine, the CDR3 spans 15 amino acids. The read is trimmed to its CDR3 DNA, 45 bases read in frame from base 1. Trimming takes 8 bases from V and 6 bases from J, and the germline ends sit 20 bases apart. From a lookup of the germline V gene, CDR1 and CDR2 are MDHEN and SYDVKM.

This specimen consisted of PBMCs from the stem cell graft donor, obtained from the stem cell graft. This chain is built from TRBV28 and TRBJ2-1; TRBD2 could be the D gene, as 6 bases match. The receptor was derived from a human donor who donated a stem cell graft to a child with combined immunodeficiency. Here the CDR3 is given as CASSGGATERNEQFF. The DNA is TGTGCCAGCTCTGGCGGGGCCACAGAACGCAATGAGCAGTTCTTC.